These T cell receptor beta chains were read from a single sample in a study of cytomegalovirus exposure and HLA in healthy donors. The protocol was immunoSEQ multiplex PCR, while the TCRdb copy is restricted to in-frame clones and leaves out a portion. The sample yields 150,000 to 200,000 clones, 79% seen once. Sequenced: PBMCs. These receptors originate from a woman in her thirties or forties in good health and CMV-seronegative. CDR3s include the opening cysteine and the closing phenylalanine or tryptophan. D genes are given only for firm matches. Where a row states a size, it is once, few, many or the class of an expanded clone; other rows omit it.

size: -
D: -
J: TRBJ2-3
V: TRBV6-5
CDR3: CASSFDRSTDTQYF
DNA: TGTGCCAGCAGTTTCGACAGGTCCACAGATACGCAGTATTTT

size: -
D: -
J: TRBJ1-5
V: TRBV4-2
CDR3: CASSQGEGSNQPQHF
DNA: TGTGCCAGCAGCCAAGGGGAGGGGAGCAATCAGCCCCAGCATTTT

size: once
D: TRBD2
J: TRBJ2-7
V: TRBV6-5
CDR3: CASSEAGGNYEQYF
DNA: TGTGCCAGCTCGGAGGCCGGGGGGAACTACGAGCAGTACTTC

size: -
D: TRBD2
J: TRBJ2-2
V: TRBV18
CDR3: CASSPRVAGGNTGELFF
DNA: TGTGCCAGCTCACCGAGAGTAGCGGGAGGGAACACCGGGGAGCTGTTTTTT

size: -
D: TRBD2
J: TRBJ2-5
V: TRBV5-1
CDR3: CASSLQGQGSGNLREQYF
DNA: TGCGCCAGCAGCTTGCAAGGTCAGGGTAGCGGGAACTTAAGGGAGCAGTACTTC

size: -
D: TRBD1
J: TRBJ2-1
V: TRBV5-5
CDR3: CASSQDGTANEQFF
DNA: TGTGCCAGCAGCCAAGACGGGACAGCCAATGAGCAGTTCTTC

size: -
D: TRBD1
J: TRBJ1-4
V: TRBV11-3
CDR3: CASSFVTGGYEKLFF
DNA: TGTGCCAGCAGCTTTGTTACAGGGGGCTATGAAAAACTGTTTTTT

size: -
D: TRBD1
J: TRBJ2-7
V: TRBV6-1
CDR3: CASSPGQGMEEQYF
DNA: TGTGCCAGCAGTCCGGGACAGGGCATGGAGGAGCAGTACTTC

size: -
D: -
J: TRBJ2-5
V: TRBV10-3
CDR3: CAISEAVGGETQYF
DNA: TGTGCCATCAGTGAGGCAGTTGGAGGAGAGACCCAGTACTTC

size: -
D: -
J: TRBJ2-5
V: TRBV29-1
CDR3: CSVEGLAGTQETQYF
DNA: TGCAGCGTTGAAGGGTTGGCGGGAACACAAGAGACCCAGTACTTC

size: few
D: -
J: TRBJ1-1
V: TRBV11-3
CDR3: CASSLGDKNTEAFF
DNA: TGTGCCAGCAGCTTAGGGGACAAGAACACTGAAGCTTTCTTT

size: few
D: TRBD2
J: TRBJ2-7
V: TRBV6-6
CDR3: CASSYSVGLGGEQYF
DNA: TGTGCCAGCAGTTACTCGGTGGGACTAGGGGGCGAGCAGTACTTC